This T cell receptor beta chain was identified during a study of blood T cell repertoires in COVID-19 (dated by TCRdb to the early 2020s). For the study in its entirety: The collaborator samples originated in the United States, Italy and Spain and spanned the acute and convalescent phases of COVID-19. The prospective study material was composed of cDNA or gDNA derived from T cells, B-cell-depleted T cells, or PBMCs. Subjects who had been exposed to COVID-19, were actively infected with it, or had recovered from it provided the deeply sampled blood TCRbeta repertoires that made up the dataset. The repertoires were made available in a free public database intended to serve as a resource for research on the immune response to SARS-CoV-2. Samples came from the ongoing ImmuneRACE study (first 160 participants) plus 1,254 subjects from 6 global collaborators. Nearly every sample came with metadata listing a de-identified subject ID, COVID-19 status, age in years and sex. Where available, HLA class I and class II types were obtained from metadata supplied by the sample provider rather than from assay-based typing.

Reading from cysteine to phenylalanine, the CDR3 counts 17 amino acids. The retained sequence is limited to the CDR3, 51 bases, with the frame set at the first base. The germline V and J ends show losses of 2 bases and 5 bases respectively, and no gene match explains 13 bases of the junction. Based on the germline V gene, the CDR1 and CDR2 sequences are MNHNS and SASEGT. Overall results and qualifications from the work: The amount of clinical and demographic metadata varied by source and participant and was provided uncurated.

On this clone: The specificity of this receptor is unknown. There are no base qualities to consult, and no much larger clone falls within one base.

Enrolling through a virtual design, the prospective study's participants ranged in age from roughly 18 to 89 years and lived across 24 United States geographic areas. To assign participants to cohorts, the prospective study relied on clinical history that participants themselves reported in a screening survey and a study questionnaire. In the prospective study, mobile phlebotomists collected whole blood, serum and a nasopharyngeal or oropharyngeal swab from each participant. Additional blood draws and questionnaires over an approximately 2-month period could optionally be provided by prospective study participants. Before DNA extraction, prospective study blood samples were shipped either frozen or at room temperature. The immunoSEQ Assay, a bias-controlled multiplex PCR, was used to amplify TCRbeta CDR3 regions from genomic DNA. Concerning the study's data processing: The number of nucleated cells in each sample was estimated from the amplification of reference gene primers within the assay. To quantify the absolute abundance of each unique TCRbeta CDR3 rearrangement, sequence reads were collapsed and filtered. For each sample, productive Simpson clonality was calculated as the square root of Simpson's diversity index across productive rearrangements. TCRdb mirrors the immuneACCESS table, restricted to in-frame sequences. Some clones are absent from its copies; in checked studies, under half trace to an unresolved V gene, and the reason for the others is unknown. D and trimming were read from the DNA, whereas the V and J calls and clone size are those reported in that table. The table for this sample lists about 200,000 clones; 70% to 90% of them were counted only once. In total, the top ten clones hold about 3.8% of the sample.

This sequence uses TRBV6-1 and TRBJ2-7; TRBD2 agrees with 9 junctional bases. The sample comprised PBMCs or T cells enriched from blood (not recorded which). The receptor was derived from a woman aged 40 to 50 with acute COVID-19. The CDR3 region has the sequence CASSERGSGAGGDEQYF. The nucleotide sequence is given as TGTGCCAGCAGTGAACGCGGTAGTGGAGCGGGAGGTGACGAGCAGTACTTC.